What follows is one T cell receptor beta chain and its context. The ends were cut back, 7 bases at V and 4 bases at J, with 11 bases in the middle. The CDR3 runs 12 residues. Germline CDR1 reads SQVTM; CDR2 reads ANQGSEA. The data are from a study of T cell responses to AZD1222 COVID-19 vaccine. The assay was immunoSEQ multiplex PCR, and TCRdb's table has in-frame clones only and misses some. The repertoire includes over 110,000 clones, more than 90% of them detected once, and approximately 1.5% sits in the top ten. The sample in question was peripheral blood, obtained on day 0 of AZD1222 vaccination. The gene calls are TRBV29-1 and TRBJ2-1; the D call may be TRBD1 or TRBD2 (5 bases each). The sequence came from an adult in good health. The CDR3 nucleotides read TGCAGCGGACTGGGGACGTACAATGAGCAGTTCTTC. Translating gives CSGLGTYNEQFF.